The 26 T cell receptor beta chains below come from one sample, sequenced in a study of PD-1 blockade in classical Hodgkin lymphoma. The assay was immunoSEQ multiplex PCR, and TCRdb's table has in-frame clones only and misses some. The sample yields 40,000 to 50,000 clones, approximately 78% seen once. Patients all relapsed after autologous stem cell transplantation, and there was variation in brentuximab vedotin exposure. The specimen was peripheral blood mononuclear cells (PBMCs), collected at baseline. Receptors were obtained from a human donor with classical Hodgkin lymphoma.

The chain employs TRBV6-5 and TRBJ1-2; TRBD1 matches at 7 bases. CDR3 length: 14 residues. Germline-derived CDR1 and CDR2 are MNHEY and SVGAGI. J was trimmed by 4 bases and V by 3 bases; bases with no gene match: 5. For the CDR3, the DNA is TGTGCCAGCAGTTATGACAGGGCCCCCTATGGCTACACCTTC. This translates into CASSYDRAPYGYTF.

This chain uses TRBV5-1 with TRBJ1-6; D gene uncertain. The CDR3 loop spans 15 amino acids. V lost 0 bases and J 7 bases, leaving 11 bases between the germline ends. Germline CDR1 and CDR2: SGHRS and YFSETQ. The CDR3 nucleotides read TGCGCCAGCAGCTTGGCCGGGTCCCCGAATTCACCCCTCCACTTT. Translating it yields CASSLAGSPNSPLHF.

This chain connects TRBV9 to TRBJ2-7, with TRBD1 matching over 10 bases. Germline-derived CDR1 and CDR2 are SGDLS and YYNGEE. V gave up 0 bases and J gave up 5 bases; unmatched junction bases: 2. The length of the CDR3 is 14 residues. The CDR3 sequence is CASSVEGTGDEQYF. The DNA of the CDR3 is TGTGCCAGCAGCGTAGAAGGGACAGGGGACGAGCAGTACTTC.

This chain links TRBV10-3 with TRBJ1-1; 8 positions agree with TRBD1. CDR3 length equals 14 residues. Trimming cost V 3 bases and J 3 bases; bases outside gene matches: 3. Germline-derived CDR1 and CDR2 are ENHRY and SYGVKD. CDR3 sequence: CAISDSDRDTEAFF. The CDR3 DNA reads as TGTGCCATCAGTGATTCGGACAGGGACACTGAAGCTTTCTTT.

This clone appeared a single time. The chain couples TRBV11-2 to TRBJ2-7; 8 bases are shared with TRBD2. CDR3 length: 14 amino acids. Trimming removed 3 bases from V and 1 base from J; junction bases left unmatched: 2. CDR1 and CDR2 from the germline V gene are SGHAT and FQNNGV. The chain's CDR3 is CASSFSGGSYEQYF. CDR3 sequence (DNA): TGTGCCAGCAGCTTCAGCGGGGGTTCCTACGAGCAGTACTTC.

V usage is TRBV6-5 and J usage is TRBJ2-7; no reliable D call. The V end was cut by 0 bases, the J end by 6 bases, with 15 bases between. The CDR3 loop spans 15 amino acids. CDR1 MNHEY and CDR2 SVGAGI come from the germline V gene. The CDR3 reads CASSYSPTETLEQYF. CDR3 nucleotides: TGTGCCAGCAGTTACTCCCCTACAGAAACTCTCGAGCAGTACTTC.

There are a few counts of this clone. This chain links TRBV29-1 with TRBJ2-3, with 7 bases aligning to TRBD1. Trimming took 7 bases from V and 4 from J; bases not matched to a gene: 5. The length of the CDR3 is 12 residues. CDR1 SQVTM and CDR2 ANQGSEA come from the germline V gene. This chain's CDR3 is CSGGQDSDTQYF. The CDR3 region has the DNA TGCAGCGGCGGACAGGACTCAGATACGCAGTATTTT.

The chain recombines TRBV7-3 with TRBJ2-1, with D possibly TRBD2 on 6 matching bases. Trimming took off 1 base at V and 5 bases at J, with 9 bases between the two ends. This CDR3 has 14 amino acids. The germline gives CDR1 SGHTA, CDR2 FQGTGA. The CDR3: CASSLRGDDNEQFF. CDR3 nucleotide sequence: TGTGCCAGCAGCTTAAGGGGGGATGACAATGAGCAGTTCTTC.

The chain employs TRBV19 and TRBJ1-4; 7 bases are shared with TRBD1. Germline V gives CDR1 LNHDA, CDR2 SQIVND (reference sequence). This CDR3 comprises 16 residues. V lost 5 bases and J lost 7; bases outside the gene matches: 13. The CDR3, as DNA: TGTGCCAGTAGTGCCCCAACAGGGGCCCCAGGTGAAAAACTGTTTTTT. It is translated as CASSAPTGAPGEKLFF.

This chain joins TRBV5-1 and TRBJ1-4, with 8 nucleotides matching TRBD1. Germline values: CDR1 SGHRS, CDR2 YFSETQ. The CDR3 is made up of 15 amino acids. J gave up 3 bases and V 4 bases, and 5 bases lay outside the gene matches. The CDR3 reads CASSPLDRANEKLFF. The CDR3 DNA is TGCGCCAGCAGCCCCTTGGACAGGGCTAATGAAAAACTGTTTTTT. The variable domain in full, with the rest retrieved from reference TRBV5-1 and TRBJ1-4, is KAGVTQTPRYLIKTRGQQVTLSCSPISGHRSVSWYQQTPGQGLQFLFEYFSETQRNKGNFPGRFSGRQFSNSRSEMNVSTLELGDSALYLCASSPLDRANEKLFFGSGTQLSVL.

A word on this clone: The sample carries other DNA sequences with the same CDR3. This chain uses TRBV19 with TRBJ2-5; D uncertain. V was clipped by 3 bases and J by 3 bases, with 2 bases between them. The germline CDR1 and CDR2 sequences are LNHDA and SQIVND (reference sequence). This CDR3 has 11 residues. The CDR3 nucleotides are TGTGCCAGTAGTATCGAAGAGACCCAGTACTTC. It codes for CASSIEETQYF.

A single count supports this clone. This chain joins TRBV7-2 and TRBJ2-7, with 8 bases matching TRBD1. With V trimmed by 5 bases and J by 2 bases, 8 bases remained unmatched. This CDR3 is built from 15 residues. CDR1 and CDR2 from the germline V gene are SGHTA and FQGNSA. CDR3 residues: CASSQKDRDPYEQYF. Written as DNA, the CDR3 is TGTGCCAGCAGCCAGAAGGACAGGGATCCCTACGAGCAGTACTTC.

J is TRBJ1-1 and V is TRBV9, with D possibly TRBD1 on 5 matching bases. The CDR3 contains 13 residues. CDR1 SGDLS and CDR2 YYNGEE come from the germline V gene. Trimming removed 5 bases at V and 3 bases at J, with 11 bases between. Here the CDR3 reads CASSWGGDTEAFF. As DNA, the CDR3 is TGTGCCAGCAGTTGGGGGGGTGACACTGAAGCTTTCTTT.

In its sample, this clone was seen a few times. The chain has TRBV5-6 and TRBJ2-3; 8 bases are a match to TRBD2. The CDR3 sequence is 16 residues long. CDR1 SGHDT and CDR2 YYEEEE come from the germline V gene. Germline trimming cut 2 bases from V and 2 bases from J; bases unmatched to any gene: 7. The chain's CDR3 is CASSFLSGVSTDTQYF. CDR3 coding DNA: TGTGCCAGCAGCTTCCTTAGCGGGGTTTCCACAGATACGCAGTATTTT.

This chain links TRBV6-5 with TRBJ1-1, with D unresolved. The V gene's germline CDR1 is MNHEY and CDR2 SVGAGI. V was trimmed by 6 bases and J by 1 base, leaving 12 bases between them. The CDR3 spans 14 residues. CDR3 nucleotide sequence: TGTGCCAGCAGCCCCGGAGGGCAGAACACTGAAGCTTTCTTT. This sequence encodes CASSPGGQNTEAFF.

This clone occurred a few times. The chain carries TRBV5-8 and TRBJ2-1; D gene ambiguous. The germline V gene encodes CDR1 SGHTS and CDR2 YDEGEE. The CDR3 covers 16 residues. Between the trimmed V and J ends, which lost 0 bases and 8 bases, there was a span of 18 bases. This CDR3 is CASSLGPRLFLHEQFF. CDR3 nucleotides: TGTGCCAGCAGCTTGGGTCCTCGTTTATTTCTTCATGAGCAGTTCTTC.

The J gene is TRBJ1-6, the V gene TRBV2; D gene unclear. Germline lookup yields CDR1 SNHLY and CDR2 FYNNEI. The CDR3 runs 14 residues. V shed 7 bases and J shed 11 bases, with 18 bases lying between them. CDR3 residues: CASTLRTLGTPLHF. The CDR3 region has the DNA TGTGCCAGCACTCTACGGACCCTTGGGACACCCCTCCACTTT.

This clone was observed a single time. The junction differs from germline at one of its ends, possibly a read error. Other DNA sequences within the sample encode an identical CDR3. The chain links TRBV19 to TRBJ1-3, with TRBD1 as a possible D gene (6 bases). Germline CDR1 LNHDA, CDR2 SQIVND (reference sequence). There are 14 residues in the CDR3. The CDR3 bases are TGCGCCAGTAGTGACAGGCACTCTGGAAACACCATATATTTT. As protein: CASSDRHSGNTIYF.

V usage is TRBV11-2 and J usage is TRBJ1-4, with 8 nucleotides matching TRBD1. The length of the CDR3 is 16 residues. V lost 6 bases, J lost 6 bases, and 12 bases stayed unmatched. Germline V lookup: CDR1 SGHAT, CDR2 FQNNGV. CDR3 bases: TGTGCCAGCAGATACGGGGGAGACAGGGGCGATGAAAAACTGTTTTTT. Its translation: CASRYGGDRGDEKLFF.

The rearrangement uses TRBV7-9 and TRBJ2-1, with D tentatively TRBD2 (5 bases). The germline V and J ends were trimmed by 3 bases and 3 bases, with 12 bases remaining between them. CDR1 and CDR2 (germline): SEHNR, FQNEAQ (reference sequence). The CDR3 runs 15 residues. The CDR3 nucleotides are TGTGCCAGCAGCTTCGGGCTGGGAGTCTACAATGAGCAGTTCTTC. This translates into CASSFGLGVYNEQFF.

The chain combines TRBV6-6 with TRBJ1-2; 11 nucleotides match TRBD1. V shed 4 bases and J 4 bases; nucleotides not matched to a gene: 5. Germline CDR1 MNHNY, CDR2 SVGAGI (reference sequence). The CDR3 spans 15 residues. CDR3 protein: CASSLEDRGLYGYTF. CDR3 bases: TGTGCCAGCAGTTTGGAGGACAGGGGGCTCTATGGCTACACCTTC.

This clone was recorded once. The chain joins TRBV7-2 to TRBJ1-4; perhaps TRBD1 as D (5 bases). The germline V and J ends were trimmed by 5 bases and 11 bases, with 21 bases remaining between them. CDR3 length: 15 residues. Germline lookup yields CDR1 SGHTA and CDR2 FQGNSA. As DNA, the CDR3 is TGTGCCAGCAGCCTCGAAATTGGGGCGGGGGTGAAACTGTTTTTT. The encoded protein is CASSLEIGAGVKLFF.

V gene TRBV11-2 combines with J gene TRBJ2-1; D is perhaps TRBD1 or TRBD2 (5 bases each). Trimming shortened V by 0 bases and J by 2 bases, and 8 bases separated the two germline ends. This CDR3 is built from 15 residues. Germline loops: CDR1 SGHAT, CDR2 FQNNGV. The CDR3 loop is CASSLDVGPYNEQFF. The CDR3, as DNA: TGTGCCAGCAGCTTAGATGTGGGACCCTACAATGAGCAGTTCTTC.

This clone was picked up one time. This sequence joins TRBV29-1 and TRBJ2-2; D ambiguous. There are 14 residues in the CDR3. V was clipped by 6 bases and J by 5 bases, with 16 bases between them. Germline lookup yields CDR1 SQVTM and CDR2 ANQGSEA. CDR3: CSVPVKADTGELFF. Written as DNA, the CDR3 is TGCAGCGTCCCCGTAAAGGCCGATACCGGGGAGCTGTTTTTT.

This sequence joins TRBV6-6 and TRBJ1-5; possible D gene TRBD1, 5 bases. The germline V gene encodes CDR1 MNHNY and CDR2 SVGAGI (reference sequence). Between the trimmed V and J ends, which lost 7 bases and 1 base, there was a span of 17 bases. CDR3 size: 16 residues. This CDR3 reads CASTLRGVNSNQPQHF. CDR3 nucleotide sequence: TGTGCCAGCACGTTGAGAGGGGTGAACAGCAATCAGCCCCAGCATTTT.

V gene TRBV5-4 combines with J gene TRBJ1-1; D perhaps matches TRBD1 (6 bases). Trimming left V 4 bases short and J 0 bases short, with 13 bases between. Looked up from germline, CDR1 is SGHNT and CDR2 is YYREEE (reference sequence). The CDR3 loop spans 15 amino acids. The CDR3 here is CASSVGQRMNTEAFF. CDR3 nucleotides: TGTGCCAGCAGCGTCGGACAGCGCATGAACACTGAAGCTTTCTTT.